This is a list of T cell receptor beta chains from one sample in a study of blood T cell repertoires in COVID-19. The data were produced by immunoSEQ multiplex PCR, yet TCRdb's version contains in-frame clones alone and is incomplete. The data show roughly 210,000 clones, more than 75% seen once. Sequenced sample: PBMCs or T cells enriched from blood (not recorded which). These receptors were collected from a man aged 25-40 years in a cohort exposed to, infected with or recovered from COVID-19 (not recorded which). Each CDR3 is given with its conserved first and last residue. Each record gives: clone size, D gene, V gene, J gene, CDR3 DNA, CDR3 protein. The D gene is left open where the match is weak. A clone size is listed for some rows: how often the clone was seen (once, few, many), or a class if it is expanded.

clone size: many; D gene: TRBD2; V gene: TRBV7-2; J gene: TRBJ2-2; CDR3 DNA: TGTGCCAGCAGCCCGGGTATCATTAGCGGGATCGCCGGGGAGCTGTTTTTT; CDR3 protein: CASSPGIISGIAGELFF
clone size: few; D gene: -; V gene: TRBV7-9; J gene: TRBJ2-5; CDR3 DNA: TGTGCCAGCAGCCGAAAAGAACAGGGGACCCAGTACTTC; CDR3 protein: CASSRKEQGTQYF
clone size: -; D gene: TRBD2; V gene: TRBV7-7; J gene: TRBJ2-3; CDR3 DNA: TGTGCTAGCAGCTCTGAGACTAGCGGGAGAACAGAGGGGGCAGATACGCAGTATTTT; CDR3 protein: CASSSETSGRTEGADTQYF
clone size: -; D gene: -; V gene: TRBV27; J gene: TRBJ1-5; CDR3 DNA: TGTGCCAGCAGTTTCGGCTTAGGGGTACAGCCCCAGCATTTT; CDR3 protein: CASSFGLGVQPQHF
clone size: -; D gene: -; V gene: TRBV28; J gene: TRBJ2-1; CDR3 DNA: TGTGCCAGCCAAAACGGCGGGGCTACTTCCAATGAGCAGTTCTTC; CDR3 protein: CASQNGGATSNEQFF
clone size: -; D gene: TRBD1; V gene: TRBV10-1; J gene: TRBJ2-7; CDR3 DNA: TGCGCCAGCAGGAGACAGGGGGCCCACGAGCAGTACTTC; CDR3 protein: CASRRQGAHEQYF
clone size: -; D gene: TRBD1; V gene: TRBV24-1; J gene: TRBJ2-1; CDR3 DNA: TGTGCCACCAGTGACCCCGACAGGGGGCGTTTGGGGAATGAGCAGTTCTTC; CDR3 protein: CATSDPDRGRLGNEQFF
clone size: once; D gene: -; V gene: TRBV6-5; J gene: TRBJ2-7; CDR3 DNA: TGTGCCAGCAGTTATTCAGGGCCGGAGTACGAGCAGTACTTC; CDR3 protein: CASSYSGPEYEQYF
clone size: once; D gene: -; V gene: TRBV27; J gene: TRBJ2-1; CDR3 DNA: TGTGCCAGCAGTTTAGGGAGCACCTACAATGAGCAGTTCTTC; CDR3 protein: CASSLGSTYNEQFF
clone size: -; D gene: TRBD2; V gene: TRBV11-2; J gene: TRBJ2-1; CDR3 DNA: TGTGCCAGCAGCTTAGTAGAGACTAGCGATGAGCAGTTCTTC; CDR3 protein: CASSLVETSDEQFF
clone size: -; D gene: TRBD1; V gene: TRBV4-3; J gene: TRBJ2-2; CDR3 DNA: TGCGCCAGCAGCCAAGGGCCCGGGACAGGGAACACCGGGGAGCTGTTTTTT; CDR3 protein: CASSQGPGTGNTGELFF
clone size: -; D gene: TRBD1; V gene: TRBV7-6; J gene: TRBJ2-1; CDR3 DNA: TGTGCCAGCAGCCCCCGGACAGGGGCCAGTGAGCAGTTCTTC; CDR3 protein: CASSPRTGASEQFF
clone size: -; D gene: -; V gene: TRBV7-9; J gene: TRBJ1-3; CDR3 DNA: TGTGCCAGCAGAAAACAGCTTTCCTCTGGAAACACCATATATTTT; CDR3 protein: CASRKQLSSGNTIYF
clone size: -; D gene: -; V gene: TRBV5-8; J gene: TRBJ2-7; CDR3 DNA: TGTGCCTGCAGAATCTTGGAGGGGGCCCACGAGCAGTACTTC; CDR3 protein: CACRILEGAHEQYF
clone size: -; D gene: TRBD2; V gene: TRBV7-9; J gene: TRBJ2-2; CDR3 DNA: TGTGCCAGCAGCTTAAATAGGGTTCATAGCGGGAGGGGAACCGGGGAGCTGTTTTTT; CDR3 protein: CASSLNRVHSGRGTGELFF
clone size: -; D gene: TRBD2; V gene: TRBV9; J gene: TRBJ2-1; CDR3 DNA: TGTGCCAGCAGCCCGACTAGCGGGAGCTTTCTCGGCAATGAGCAGTTCTTC; CDR3 protein: CASSPTSGSFLGNEQFF
clone size: -; D gene: -; V gene: TRBV19; J gene: TRBJ2-7; CDR3 DNA: TGTGCCAGTAGTTGGCAGGGGTTCTACGAGCAGTACTTC; CDR3 protein: CASSWQGFYEQYF
clone size: -; D gene: TRBD1; V gene: TRBV10-1; J gene: TRBJ2-1; CDR3 DNA: TGCGCCAGCGTTAACAATATACAGGGGGCCCCTACCAGCTCCTACAATGAGCAGTTCTTC; CDR3 protein: CASVNNIQGAPTSSYNEQFF
clone size: -; D gene: TRBD1; V gene: TRBV7-2; J gene: TRBJ2-2; CDR3 DNA: TGTGCCAGCAGCTCGCGGACAGGGAACACCGGGGAGCTGTTTTTT; CDR3 protein: CASSSRTGNTGELFF
clone size: -; D gene: -; V gene: TRBV7-2; J gene: TRBJ2-1; CDR3 DNA: TGTGCCAGCAGCTTAGGAGTGTTGAGGGTCTTC; CDR3 protein: CASSLGVLRVF
clone size: -; D gene: TRBD1; V gene: TRBV5-6; J gene: TRBJ2-2; CDR3 DNA: TGTGCCAGCAGCTTCCCCGCCTACAGGGGGAGCACCGGGGAGCTGTTTTTT; CDR3 protein: CASSFPAYRGSTGELFF
clone size: -; D gene: TRBD1; V gene: TRBV27; J gene: TRBJ1-1; CDR3 DNA: TGTGCCAGCAGTAGCGGGACAGGGATCACTGAAGCTTTCTTT; CDR3 protein: CASSSGTGITEAFF
clone size: -; D gene: TRBD1; V gene: TRBV5-1; J gene: TRBJ2-7; CDR3 DNA: TGCGCCAGCAGCCTGGGACAGGGGACGATTCAGTACTTC; CDR3 protein: CASSLGQGTIQYF
clone size: once; D gene: -; V gene: TRBV7-2; J gene: TRBJ1-4; CDR3 DNA: TGTGCCAGCAGCCGGCGGGGGCTTAATGAAAAACTGTTTTTT; CDR3 protein: CASSRRGLNEKLFF
clone size: -; D gene: TRBD1; V gene: TRBV28; J gene: TRBJ1-3; CDR3 DNA: TGTGCCACCAACCGCCAGGGGGGTCGGTTCCACTCTGGAAACACCATATATTTT; CDR3 protein: CATNRQGGRFHSGNTIYF
clone size: -; D gene: -; V gene: TRBV28; J gene: TRBJ1-4; CDR3 DNA: TGTGCCAGCAGTCCCTACCCCCCTCTTAATGAAAAACTGTTTTTT; CDR3 protein: CASSPYPPLNEKLFF
clone size: few; D gene: -; V gene: TRBV28; J gene: TRBJ2-7; CDR3 DNA: TGTGCCAGCAGGGCCAGCGTTAGCTCCTACGAGCAGTACTTC; CDR3 protein: CASRASVSSYEQYF
clone size: once; D gene: -; V gene: TRBV28; J gene: TRBJ1-3; CDR3 DNA: TGTGCCAGCACCCCCCCTTGGCCGGGGGGAAACACCATATATTTT; CDR3 protein: CASTPPWPGGNTIYF
clone size: -; D gene: -; V gene: TRBV6-5; J gene: TRBJ1-4; CDR3 DNA: TGTGCCAGCAGTTACGGCACAAAAGAAAAACTGTTTTTT; CDR3 protein: CASSYGTKEKLFF
clone size: -; D gene: TRBD2; V gene: TRBV5-1; J gene: TRBJ2-7; CDR3 DNA: TGCGCCAGCAGCTTAATAGCGGGATACTACGAGCAGTACTTC; CDR3 protein: CASSLIAGYYEQYF
clone size: -; D gene: TRBD2; V gene: TRBV10-3; J gene: TRBJ2-5; CDR3 DNA: TGTGCCATCAGCAAAGGGACTAGCGATCCCCAGTACTTC; CDR3 protein: CAISKGTSDPQYF
clone size: -; D gene: -; V gene: TRBV5-1; J gene: TRBJ2-1; CDR3 DNA: TGCGCCAGCAGCTCACTAGTTCGGAGTAAAAATGAGCAGTTCTTC; CDR3 protein: CASSSLVRSKNEQFF
clone size: -; D gene: -; V gene: TRBV21-1; J gene: TRBJ2-1; CDR3 DNA: TGTGCCAGCAGCAAATTAAGCGGGAGGGATGAGCAGTTCTTC; CDR3 protein: CASSKLSGRDEQFF
clone size: -; D gene: TRBD2; V gene: TRBV5-6; J gene: TRBJ2-1; CDR3 DNA: TGTGCCAGCGGTATGGGACTAGCGGGAGTCAGCAATGAGCAGTTCTTC; CDR3 protein: CASGMGLAGVSNEQFF
clone size: -; D gene: -; V gene: TRBV29-1; J gene: TRBJ1-2; CDR3 DNA: TGCAGCGCTGGTGATTTCGGTGGCTACACCTTC; CDR3 protein: CSAGDFGGYTF
clone size: -; D gene: -; V gene: TRBV10-1; J gene: TRBJ1-1; CDR3 DNA: TGCGCCAGCAGTGCGGACAGGAACACTGAAGCTTTCTTT; CDR3 protein: CASSADRNTEAFF
clone size: -; D gene: -; V gene: TRBV28; J gene: TRBJ1-5; CDR3 DNA: TGTGCCAGCAGTGTTCAAAATCAGCCCCAGCATTTT; CDR3 protein: CASSVQNQPQHF
clone size: -; D gene: -; V gene: TRBV19; J gene: TRBJ1-2; CDR3 DNA: TGTGCCAGTAACCACCGGGACAAGAATAACTATGGCTACACCTTC; CDR3 protein: CASNHRDKNNYGYTF
clone size: once; D gene: -; V gene: TRBV5-6; J gene: TRBJ1-4; CDR3 DNA: TGTGCCAGCAGCTTATTAGGAGAGGGTGAAAAACTGTTTTTT; CDR3 protein: CASSLLGEGEKLFF
clone size: -; D gene: -; V gene: TRBV5-4; J gene: TRBJ1-5; CDR3 DNA: TGTGCCAGCAGCTTGGGAGGGCGAAATCAGCCCCAGCATTTT; CDR3 protein: CASSLGGRNQPQHF
clone size: -; D gene: -; V gene: TRBV28; J gene: TRBJ1-1; CDR3 DNA: TGTGCCAGCAGTTTCTTACAGCAGAACACTGAAGCTTTCTTT; CDR3 protein: CASSFLQQNTEAFF
clone size: -; D gene: -; V gene: TRBV19; J gene: TRBJ1-4; CDR3 DNA: TGTGCCAGTAGTATCTTTATTAAAGAAGCTAGTTGGGAAAAACTGTTTTTT; CDR3 protein: CASSIFIKEASWEKLFF